This TCR beta chain was captured in a study of beta chain features in type 1 diabetes. In the study overall: Across the samples, roughly 98 million sorted cells were examined in total. Whole-study findings and limits: The influence of HLA type on TCRB rearrangement stayed undetermined. Patients with type 1 diabetes showed fewer VDJ junction insertions and more deletions. Healthy donors had naive, central memory and Treg TCRB repertoires that appeared less similar than those seen among patients.

The study reverse transcribed the entire isolated RNA, so it sequenced expressed TCRB transcripts. The assay was immunoSEQ multiplex PCR, and TCRdb's table has in-frame clones only and misses some. The sample includes 500,000 to 700,000 clones, around 16% of them seen just once. On this clone itself: Its antigen is not identified.

V lost 4 bases and J lost 4, with 17 bases in between. This CDR3 region has 15 residues. Germline lookup yields CDR1 SGHKS and CDR2 YYEKEE (reference sequence). The chain links TRBV5-5 to TRBJ1-2; no clear D gene. The TCR originated in a man aged 18 to 29 in good health. Sequenced material: naive CD4+ T cells from blood. CDR3 sequence: CASSQSMSSLYGYTF. DNA for the CDR3: TGTGCCAGCAGCCAGAGCATGAGCAGCCTCTATGGCTACACCTTC.